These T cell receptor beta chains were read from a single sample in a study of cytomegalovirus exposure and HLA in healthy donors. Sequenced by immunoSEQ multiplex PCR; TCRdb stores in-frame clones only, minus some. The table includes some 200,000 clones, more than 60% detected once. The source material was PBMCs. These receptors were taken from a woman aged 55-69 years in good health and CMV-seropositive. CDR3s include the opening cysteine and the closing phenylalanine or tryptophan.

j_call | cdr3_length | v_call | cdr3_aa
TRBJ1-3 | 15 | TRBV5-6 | CASSLFGQGGNTIYF
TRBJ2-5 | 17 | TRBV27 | CASSLGDGRIRQETQYF
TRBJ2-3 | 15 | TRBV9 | CASSGSGRATDTQYF
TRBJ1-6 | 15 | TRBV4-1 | CASSQDWQGYSPLHF
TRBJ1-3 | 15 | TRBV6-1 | CASSEDTVSGNTIYF
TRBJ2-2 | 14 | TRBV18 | CASSPAQDTGELFF
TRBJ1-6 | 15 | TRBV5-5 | CASSSPGQGNSPLHF
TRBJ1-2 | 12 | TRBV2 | CASRTGRPGYTF
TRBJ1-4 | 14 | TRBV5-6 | CASSLQGEGEKLFF
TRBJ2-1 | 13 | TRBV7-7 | CASSLTQSNEQFF
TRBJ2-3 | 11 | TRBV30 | CAWSVLDTQYF
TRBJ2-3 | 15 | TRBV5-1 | CASSGQDSSTDTQYF
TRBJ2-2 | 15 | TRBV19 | CASSIEWRGTGELFF
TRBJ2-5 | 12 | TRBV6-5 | CASSPDSETQYF
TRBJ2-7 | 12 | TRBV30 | CACSTGGYEQYF
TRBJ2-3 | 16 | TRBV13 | CASSLRQGWDTDTQYF
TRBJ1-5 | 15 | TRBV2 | CASSGRARGNQPQHF
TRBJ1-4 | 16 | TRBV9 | CASSVGQTSTNEKLFF
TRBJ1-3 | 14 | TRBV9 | CASSSGVSGNTIYF
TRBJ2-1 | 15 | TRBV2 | CASRILAGGSNEQFF
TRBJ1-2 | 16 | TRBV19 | CASSPQGARPIYGYTF
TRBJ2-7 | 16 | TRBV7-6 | CASSSVRVGDYYEQYF
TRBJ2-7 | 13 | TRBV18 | CASSSSETYEQYF
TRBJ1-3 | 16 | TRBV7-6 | CASSLYPGTSMDTIYF
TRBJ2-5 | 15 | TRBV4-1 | CASSQDGQRGQTQYF
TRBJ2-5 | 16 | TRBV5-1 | CASSPTSGRAGETQYF
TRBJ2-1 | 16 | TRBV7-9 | CASSLALAGVMVEQFF
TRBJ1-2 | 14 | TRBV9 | CASSVTGANYGYTF
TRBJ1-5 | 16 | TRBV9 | CASSVGPQAANQPQHF
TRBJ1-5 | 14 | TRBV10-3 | CAISVDSYNQPQHF
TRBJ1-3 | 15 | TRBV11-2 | CASSLGTGAGNTIYF
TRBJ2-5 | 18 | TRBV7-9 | CASSDPPASGGYQETQYF
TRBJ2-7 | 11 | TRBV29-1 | CSVSRSYEQYF
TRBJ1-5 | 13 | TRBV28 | CASRGAGQAPQHF
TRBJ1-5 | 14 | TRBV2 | CASSEGQGDQPQHF
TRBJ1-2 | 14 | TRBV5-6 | CASSQDRGIGGYTF
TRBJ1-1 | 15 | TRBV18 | CASSPVLSMNTEAFF
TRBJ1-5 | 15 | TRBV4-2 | CASSQGQGLNQPQHF
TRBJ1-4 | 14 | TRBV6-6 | CASRNGQGGEKLFF
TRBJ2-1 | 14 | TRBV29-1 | CSVGILARMNEQFF
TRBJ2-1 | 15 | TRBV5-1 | CASGTTSGDYNEQFF
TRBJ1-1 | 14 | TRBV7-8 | CASSLRQENTEAFF
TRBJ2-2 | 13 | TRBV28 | CASSLTNTGELFF
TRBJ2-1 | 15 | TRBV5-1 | CASSMTGGSYNEQFF
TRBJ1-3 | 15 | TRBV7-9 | CASSDPGVAGNTIYF
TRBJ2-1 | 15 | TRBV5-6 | CASSLSAGVHNEQFF
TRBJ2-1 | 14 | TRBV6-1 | CASSMGLAYNEQFF
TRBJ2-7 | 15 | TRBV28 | CASTRGASGSYEQYF
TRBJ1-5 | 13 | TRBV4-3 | CASSQDRGQPQHF
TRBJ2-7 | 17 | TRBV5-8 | CASSLAVSSQGVHEQYF
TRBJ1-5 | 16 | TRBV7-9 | CASSLGFEESNQPQHF
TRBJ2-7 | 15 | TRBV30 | CAWSPLPSASYEQYF